The 20 T cell receptor beta chains below come from one sample, sequenced in a study of shared clonotypes between healthy human individuals. Libraries were prepared by immunoSEQ multiplex PCR; TCRdb keeps only in-frame clonotypes and omits some of them. Of about 580,000 clones listed, about 98% are singletons. Naive CD8 cells, CD45RO-negative and positively selected for CCR7, excluded terminally differentiated effector memory CD45RA+ cells. The sequenced sample consisted of naive CD8+ T cells sorted from blood. Source of these receptors: a man younger than 40 in good health.

V gene TRBV21-1 combines with J gene TRBJ2-1; the D call of TRBD2 is as the table states it, not checked on the DNA. TRBV21-1 corresponds to a pseudogene. The CDR3 sequence is 13 residues long. The CDR3 region is CASSNRALSEQFF. The CDR3 bases are TGTGCCAGCAGCAACCGAGCTTTAAGTGAGCAGTTCTTC.

This clone has just a few counts. This chain uses TRBV7-2 with TRBJ2-1; possibly TRBD2 for D (6 bases). There are 14 residues in the CDR3. Trimming removed 5 bases at V and 3 bases at J, with 11 bases between. Germline V gene lookup returns CDR1 SGHTA and CDR2 FQGNSA. CDR3 region: CASSPWTNYNEQFF. The CDR3 coding sequence is TGTGCCAGCAGCCCATGGACTAACTACAATGAGCAGTTCTTC.

The chain is built from TRBV11-2 and TRBJ2-7; D is perhaps TRBD2 (7 bases). Germline V gene data show CDR1 as SGHAT and CDR2 as FQNNGV. Trimming stripped 8 bases from V and 5 bases from J, with 28 bases between. This CDR3 is built from 17 residues. The CDR3 bases are TGTGCCAGCCGGGAAACCTCGGGGGGTGGATACAGGGACGAGCAGTACTTC. Protein product: CASRETSGGGYRDEQYF.

V usage is TRBV2 and J usage is TRBJ2-7, with D possibly being TRBD1 (6 bases). Trimming removed 4 bases from V and 4 bases from J, with 17 bases in between. Germline values: CDR1 SNHLY, CDR2 FYNNEI. The CDR3 is made up of 15 amino acids. The CDR3 sequence: CASSGGTPGPYEQYF. The DNA of the CDR3 is TGTGCCAGCAGTGGAGGGACACCCGGACCATACGAGCAGTACTTC. The full variable domain, rest sourced from reference TRBV2 and TRBJ2-7, is EPEVTQTPSHQVTQMGQEVILRCVPISNHLYFYWYRQILGQKVEFLVSFYNNEISEKSEIFDDQFSVERPDGSNFTLKIRSTKLEDSAMYFCASSGGTPGPYEQYFGPGTRLTVT.

The CDR3 region has the DNA TGTGCCAGCAGCTTGCCTATCGCAGATACGCAGTATTTT. This gives the protein CASSLPIADTQYF. The chain recombines TRBV5-4 with TRBJ2-3; D is unclear. Looked up from germline, CDR1 is SGHNT and CDR2 is YYREEE (reference sequence). The CDR3 runs to 13 residues. Trimming removed 1 base at V and 4 bases at J, with 7 bases between.

CDR3 sequence reads: CASSEARDHEQYF. CDR3 in DNA: TGTGCCAGCAGTGAAGCCAGGGACCACGAGCAGTACTTC. This sequence joins TRBV2 and TRBJ2-7; D tentatively reads TRBD1 or TRBD2 (5 bases each). Germline V gene lookup returns CDR1 SNHLY and CDR2 FYNNEI. The V end was cut by 0 bases, the J end by 5 bases, with 8 bases between. The CDR3 is 13 amino acids.

The chain uses TRBV27 and TRBJ1-1; no firm D call. Germline V gene sequence: CDR1 MNHEY, CDR2 SMNVEV (reference sequence). The V end was cut by 3 bases, the J end by 1 base, with 6 bases between. The CDR3 sequence is 13 residues long. The CDR3 region has the DNA TGTGCCAGCAGTTTCCTCAGGAACACTGAAGCTTTCTTT. Amino acid sequence: CASSFLRNTEAFF.

This chain connects TRBV7-9 to TRBJ2-7; D remains unclear. V was cut by 2 bases and J by 2 bases, with 4 bases left in between. Germline V lookup: CDR1 SEHNR, CDR2 FQNEAQ (reference sequence). The CDR3 covers 12 residues. The CDR3 spells CASSLQPYEQYF. CDR3 DNA: TGTGCCAGCAGCTTACAGCCCTACGAGCAGTACTTC.

The J gene is TRBJ1-5, the V gene TRBV9, with 10 positions matching TRBD1. This CDR3 is built from 15 residues. Germline values: CDR1 SGDLS, CDR2 YYNGEE. V was pared by 4 bases and J by 7 bases, with 8 bases of the junction left unmatched. The CDR3 coding sequence is TGTGCCAGCAGCCCCCAAGGACAGGGGGGACAGCCCCAGCATTTT. Translating gives CASSPQGQGGQPQHF.

The CDR3 loop is CASSQAGAPGELFF. The CDR3 nucleotides are TGTGCCAGCAGCCAGGCGGGGGCCCCCGGGGAGCTGTTTTTT. This chain joins TRBV7-9 and TRBJ2-2; possible D gene TRBD2, 7 bases. Trimming pared 5 bases from V and 6 bases from J, leaving 13 bases between. The CDR3 loop spans 14 amino acids. CDR1 SEHNR and CDR2 FQNEAQ come from the germline V gene (reference sequence).

This chain joins TRBV27 and TRBJ2-1; 8 nucleotides agree with TRBD2. CDR3 size: 16 residues. CDR1 is MNHEY, CDR2 SMNVEV, per germline (reference sequence). J lost 3 bases, V lost 4 bases, and 8 bases had no gene match. Here the CDR3 reads CASSSSAGGFYNEQFF. As DNA, the CDR3 is TGTGCCAGCAGTTCCTCGGCGGGAGGTTTCTACAATGAGCAGTTCTTC.

The V and J genes are TRBV29-1 and TRBJ1-4, with no clear D. V lost 4 bases and J 8 bases, leaving 14 bases between the germline ends. Germline assignment: CDR1 SQVTM and CDR2 ANQGSEA. CDR3 length: 13 residues. The DNA for the CDR3 is TGCAGCGTTGTATCTGGGGTGGGCGAAAAACTGTTTTTT. Protein sequence: CSVVSGVGEKLFF.

The chain recombines TRBV29-1 with TRBJ1-2; D call uncertain. Deletions cut 0 bases from V and 5 bases from J, with 4 bases between. This CDR3 has 11 amino acids. Germline V CDR1 and CDR2: SQVTM, ANQGSEA. The CDR3 sequence: CSVEDTYGYTF. CDR3 coding DNA: TGCAGCGTTGAAGACACATATGGCTACACCTTC.

The genes are TRBV6-5 and TRBJ2-6; D possibly matches TRBD1 or TRBD2 (5 bases each). V shed 6 bases and J shed 1 base, with 10 bases lying between them. CDR1 and CDR2 from the germline V gene are MNHEY and SVGAGI. The length of the CDR3 is 15 residues. The CDR3 reads CASSPGASGANVLTF. CDR3 nucleotides: TGTGCCAGCAGCCCCGGGGCGTCTGGGGCCAACGTCCTGACTTTC.

V is TRBV23-1 and J is TRBJ1-5; 7 nucleotides agree with TRBD1. TRBV23-1 is assigned to the ORF class and has an uncertain function. This CDR3 is 16 amino acids long. The V segment lost 3 bases and the J segment 7 bases; nucleotides outside the gene matches: 12. The DNA for the CDR3 is TGCGCCAGCAGTCAGTACCGGGACAGACATGAGCAGCCCCAGCATTTT. This codes for CASSQYRDRHEQPQHF.

Only one count was recorded for this clone. The chain uses TRBV5-1 and TRBJ2-7, with no clear D. V gave up 1 base and J gave up 3 bases, with 20 bases separating them. Germline loops: CDR1 SGHRS, CDR2 YFSETQ. The CDR3 has 17 residues. CDR3 nucleotides: TGCGCCAGCAGCTTGCATGGGGTCGCGCCGAGCGTCTACGAGCAGTACTTC. The encoded protein is CASSLHGVAPSVYEQYF.

The gene calls are TRBV2 and TRBJ2-7; D is ambiguous. Trimming left V 3 bases short and J 2 bases short, with 8 bases between. This CDR3 comprises 13 residues. Per germline, CDR1 SNHLY and CDR2 FYNNEI. CDR3 nucleotides: TGTGCCAGCAGTGATCCTATAGCCTACGAGCAGTACTTC. Translating it yields CASSDPIAYEQYF.

J is TRBJ1-2 and V is TRBV5-1, with 8 bases lining up with TRBD1. The V gene's germline CDR1 is SGHRS and CDR2 YFSETQ. This CDR3 comprises 13 residues. V lost 6 bases to trimming and J lost 6 bases; unmatched junction nucleotides: 7. For the CDR3, the DNA is TGCGCCAGCACTGCCGGACAGGGTGATGGCTACACCTTC. Translation: CASTAGQGDGYTF.

This chain links TRBV9 with TRBJ2-1; 9 bases align to TRBD2. There are 14 residues in the CDR3. Germline loops: CDR1 SGDLS, CDR2 YYNGEE. V trimming: 4 bases; J trimming: 4 bases; junction bases outside the gene matches: 3. Here the CDR3 DNA reads TGTGCCAGCAGCCTAGCGGGACAGTACAATGAGCAGTTCTTC. Its translation is CASSLAGQYNEQFF.

About this clone: Other DNA sequences from this sample encode an identical CDR3 as well. The chain couples TRBV9 to TRBJ2-7; D not certain. The CDR3 runs 13 residues. Germline CDR1 SGDLS, CDR2 YYNGEE. V was clipped by 0 bases and J by 4 bases, with 8 bases between them. CDR3 protein: CASSVGGRYEQYF. DNA for the CDR3: TGTGCCAGCAGCGTAGGGGGAAGGTACGAGCAGTACTTC.